This T cell receptor beta chain was observed in a study of cytomegalovirus exposure and HLA in healthy donors. As for the study in general: Caucasian-associated ancestry cluster membership applied to approximately 81% of around 400 genotyped donors.

V lost 3 bases, J lost 10 bases, and 9 bases stayed unmatched. In germline, CDR1 is LGHNA, CDR2 YNFKEQ. There are 15 residues in the CDR3. This clone was detected once. 13 Jbeta primers and 60 Vbeta primers were used for the PCR. The data were produced by immunoSEQ multiplex PCR, yet TCRdb's version contains in-frame clones alone and is incomplete. The sample lists tens of thousands of clones, over 55% occurring once. The chain has TRBV4-2 and TRBJ2-1; 10 nucleotides match TRBD2. This TCR was recovered from a woman in her 30s in good health and CMV-seronegative. The source material was PBMCs. The CDR3 DNA follows: TGTGCCAGCAGCCAGGAGCGGGAGGGCCAGGAGGAGCAGTTCTTC. Protein product: CASSQEREGQEEQFF.